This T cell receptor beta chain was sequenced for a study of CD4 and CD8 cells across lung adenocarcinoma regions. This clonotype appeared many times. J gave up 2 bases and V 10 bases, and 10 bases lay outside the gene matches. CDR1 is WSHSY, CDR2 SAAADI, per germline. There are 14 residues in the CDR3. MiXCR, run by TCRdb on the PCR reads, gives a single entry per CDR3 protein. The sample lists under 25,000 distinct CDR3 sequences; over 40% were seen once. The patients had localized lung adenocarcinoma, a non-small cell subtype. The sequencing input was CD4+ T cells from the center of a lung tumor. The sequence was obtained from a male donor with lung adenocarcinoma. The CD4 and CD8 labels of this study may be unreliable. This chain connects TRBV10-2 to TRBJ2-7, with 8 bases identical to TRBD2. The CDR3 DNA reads TGCGCCACCAGGAGGGAACTAGCGGCCTACGAGCAGTACTTC. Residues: CATRRELAAYEQYF.